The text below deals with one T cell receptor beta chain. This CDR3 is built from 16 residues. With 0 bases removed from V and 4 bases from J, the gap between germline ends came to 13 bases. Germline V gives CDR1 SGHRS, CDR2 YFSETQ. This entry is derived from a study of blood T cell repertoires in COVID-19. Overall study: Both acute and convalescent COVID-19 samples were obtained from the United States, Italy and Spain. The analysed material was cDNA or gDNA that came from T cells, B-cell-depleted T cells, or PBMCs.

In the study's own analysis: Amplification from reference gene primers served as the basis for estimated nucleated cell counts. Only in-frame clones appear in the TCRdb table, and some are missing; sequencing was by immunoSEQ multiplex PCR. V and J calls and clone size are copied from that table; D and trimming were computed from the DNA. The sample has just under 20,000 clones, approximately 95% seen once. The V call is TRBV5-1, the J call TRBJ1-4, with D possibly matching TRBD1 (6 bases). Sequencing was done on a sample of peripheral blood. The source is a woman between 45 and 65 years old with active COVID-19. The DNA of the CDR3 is TGCGCCAGCAGCTTGGACCCTGTGGACAGTAATGAAAAACTGTTTTTT. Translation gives CASSLDPVDSNEKLFF.